One sample yielded the 31 T cell receptor beta chains listed below, sequenced in a study of blood T cell repertoires in COVID-19. Data came from immunoSEQ multiplex PCR; TCRdb stores just in-frame clones and leaves some out. The data contain about 320,000 clones, around nine tenths of them singletons. Sequenced material: PBMCs or T cells enriched from blood (not recorded which). These receptors all come from a woman younger than 45 who had been exposed to COVID-19.

J is TRBJ1-4 and V is TRBV11-2; D gene ambiguous. Per germline, CDR1 SGHAT and CDR2 FQNNGV. The CDR3 consists of 15 residues. The germline V and J ends were trimmed by 0 bases and 2 bases, with 7 bases remaining between them. The CDR3, as DNA: TGTGCCAGCAGCTTAGATTTCGGTACTAATGAAAAACTGTTTTTT. Its protein product is CASSLDFGTNEKLFF.

V gene TRBV6-5 combines with J gene TRBJ1-6; D unresolved. This CDR3 has 13 amino acids. V was pared by 3 bases and J by 7 bases, with 7 bases between. Germline loops: CDR1 MNHEY, CDR2 SVGAGI. For the CDR3, the DNA is TGTGCCAGCAGTTATGGGGAGAATTCACCCCTCCACTTT. This codes for CASSYGENSPLHF.

The table lists this clone with a count of one. The chain combines TRBV6-5 with TRBJ1-3; 8 bases match TRBD1. The germline V gene has CDR1 MNHEY and CDR2 SVGAGI. The CDR3 loop spans 14 amino acids. With 6 bases clipped from V and 2 bases from J, the junction kept 3 bases outside the gene matches. CDR3 sequence reads: CASRTQGAGNTIYF. CDR3 nucleotides: TGTGCCAGCAGGACACAGGGGGCTGGAAACACCATATATTTT.

This chain connects TRBV5-1 to TRBJ2-5; no clear D. The CDR3 sequence is 13 residues long. Trimming stripped 2 bases from V and 2 bases from J, with 7 bases between. CDR1 SGHRS and CDR2 YFSETQ come from the germline V gene. DNA for the CDR3: TGCGCCAGCAGCTTTGGCGGACAAGAGACCCAGTACTTC. This sequence encodes CASSFGGQETQYF.

Details on this clone: Other DNA sequences from this sample encode an identical CDR3 as well. V is TRBV6-5 and J is TRBJ1-3; the match to TRBD1 covers 7 bases. CDR3 length: 14 residues. Germline CDR1 reads MNHEY; CDR2 reads SVGAGI. The junction had 5 bases not matched to a gene; V was cut back by 5 bases and J by 4 bases. The chain's CDR3 is CASSRGTAGNTIYF. The CDR3 DNA reads as TGTGCCAGCAGTAGGGGGACAGCCGGAAACACCATATATTTT.

The chain's CDR3 is CSPGLPPGQYF. CDR3 sequence (DNA): TGCAGTCCGGGACTCCCCCCAGGGCAGTACTTC. The chain recombines TRBV20-1 with TRBJ2-7, with D possibly TRBD2 on 6 matching bases. V was clipped by 8 bases and J by 9 bases, with 17 bases between them. Per the germline V gene, CDR1 is DFQATT and CDR2 is SNEGSKA (reference sequence). The CDR3 extends over 11 amino acids.

The V and J genes are TRBV4-3 and TRBJ2-4; 9 bases agree with TRBD2. With V trimmed by 0 bases and J by 4 bases, 7 bases remained unmatched. The CDR3 consists of 17 residues. The germline gives CDR1 LGHNA, CDR2 YSLEER. The CDR3 DNA sequence: TGCGCCAGCAGCCAAGATAGCGGGGGCCGGGGGAAAAACATTCAGTACTTC. Amino acids: CASSQDSGGRGKNIQYF.

The gene calls are TRBV7-2 and TRBJ2-7; the D is unclear. Germline values: CDR1 SGHTA, CDR2 FQGNSA. V was shortened by 5 bases and J by 4 bases, with 9 bases between the two germline ends. This CDR3 contains 12 residues. The CDR3 is CASSPSGYEQYF. CDR3 nucleotides: TGTGCCAGCAGCCCCTCCGGGTACGAGCAGTACTTC.

The V gene is TRBV6-5, the J gene TRBJ1-5, with D possibly TRBD1 on 6 matching bases. The V gene lost 2 bases and the J gene lost 7 bases, with 9 bases spanning the gap. This CDR3 has 13 amino acids. In germline, CDR1 is MNHEY, CDR2 SVGAGI. The CDR3 reads CASSYQGRQPQHF. The CDR3 DNA follows: TGTGCCAGCAGTTACCAGGGGCGCCAGCCCCAGCATTTT.

CDR3 DNA: TGTGCCAGTAGTATGAATTCAGGGGGCCGCACTGAAGCTTTCTTT. Amino acid sequence: CASSMNSGGRTEAFF. The chain uses TRBV19 and TRBJ1-1, with 8 bases aligning to TRBD1. Germline CDR1 LNHDA, CDR2 SQIVND (reference sequence). Unmatched junction bases numbered 7, after V lost 3 bases and J lost 4 bases. This CDR3 region has 15 residues.

The chain employs TRBV11-3 and TRBJ2-2; 7 bases align to TRBD1. V was pared by 6 bases and J by 3 bases, with 4 bases of the junction left unmatched. Germline CDR1 SGHNT, CDR2 YENEEA. The CDR3 loop spans 14 amino acids. The CDR3 loop is CASRGDRDTGELFF. The CDR3 DNA follows: TGTGCCAGCAGGGGAGACAGGGACACCGGGGAGCTGTTTTTT. The full variable domain, in which reference TRBV11-3 and TRBJ2-2 provide the parts outside the CDR3, is EAGVVQSPRYKIIEKKQPVAFWCNPISGHNTLYWYLQNLGQGPELLIRYENEEAVDDSQLPKDRFSAERLKGVDSTLKIQPAELGDSAVYLCASRGDRDTGELFFGEGSRLTVL.

V is TRBV2 and J is TRBJ1-4; the D is unclear. Trimming pared 6 bases from V and 5 bases from J, leaving 16 bases between. The CDR3 loop spans 15 amino acids. Germline values: CDR1 SNHLY, CDR2 FYNNEI. The DNA for the CDR3 is TGTGCCAGCAGCTACCAAAAAAGCCGAAATGAAAAACTGTTTTTT. It specifies CASSYQKSRNEKLFF.

The rearrangement links TRBV19 to TRBJ2-4; no clear D. Germline V CDR1 and CDR2: LNHDA, SQIVND (reference sequence). V lost 1 base and J 1 base, leaving 8 bases between the germline ends. This CDR3 is built from 15 residues. CDR3 bases: TGTGCCAGTAGTATAGGAGGCCAGGCCAAAAACATTCAGTACTTC. It specifies CASSIGGQAKNIQYF.

This chain links TRBV12-3 or TRBV12-4 with TRBJ2-2; D is undetermined. Trimming cost V 6 bases and J 6 bases, with 8 bases left between them. The CDR3 sequence is 12 residues long. The CDR3 nucleotides are TGTGCCAGCAGCCCCCAGGCCGGGGAGCTGTTTTTT. This translates into CASSPQAGELFF.

This chain joins TRBV4-2 and TRBJ1-4; D uncertain. V dropped 3 bases and J dropped 6 bases, with 14 bases sitting between them. The length of the CDR3 is 15 residues. Germline V gene sequence: CDR1 LGHNA, CDR2 YNFKEQ. The CDR3 loop is CASSQIHQEDEKLFF. CDR3 coding DNA: TGTGCCAGCAGCCAGATTCACCAGGAGGATGAAAAACTGTTTTTT.

This sequence joins TRBV4-1 and TRBJ2-7, with D perhaps matching TRBD1 (6 bases). Germline CDR1 is MGHRA and CDR2 is YSYEKL. Between the trimmed V and J ends, which lost 5 bases and 2 bases, there was a span of 19 bases. The CDR3 loop spans 16 amino acids. The CDR3 spells CASSGTHRDNAYEQYF. The DNA of the CDR3 is TGCGCCAGCAGCGGAACCCACCGGGACAACGCCTACGAGCAGTACTTC.

This chain joins TRBV11-2 and TRBJ1-1, with a weak D call TRBD1 (6 bases). The CDR3 runs 16 residues. Between the trimmed V and J ends, which lost 0 bases and 0 bases, there was a span of 11 bases. Looked up from germline, CDR1 is SGHAT and CDR2 is FQNNGV. The CDR3 reads CASSLEGGNMNTEAFF. The DNA for the CDR3 is TGTGCCAGCAGCTTAGAAGGGGGAAATATGAACACTGAAGCTTTCTTT.

This chain connects TRBV5-4 to TRBJ2-7, with TRBD1 identical over 7 bases. V shed 4 bases, J shed 7 bases, and the junction held 14 bases outside the gene matches. CDR1 is SGHNT, CDR2 YYREEE, per germline (reference sequence). This CDR3 contains 15 residues. Here the CDR3 DNA reads TGTGCCAGCAGCGGAACACAGGGGCCCGAGGGGGAGCAGTACTTC. The encoded protein is CASSGTQGPEGEQYF. The full variable domain, rest sourced from reference TRBV5-4 and TRBJ2-7, is ETGVTQSPTHLIKTRGQQVTLRCSSQSGHNTVSWYQQALGQGPQFIFQYYREEENGRGNFPPRFSGLQFPNYSSELNVNALELDDSALYLCASSGTQGPEGEQYFGPGTRLTVT.

The rearrangement links TRBV5-1 to TRBJ1-3; D is uncertain. Trimming shortened V by 4 bases and J by 3 bases, and 17 bases separated the two germline ends. The CDR3 spans 16 residues. From germline, CDR1 is SGHRS and CDR2 YFSETQ. DNA for the CDR3: TGCGCCAGCAGCCCACAACCCCCGAACCTTGGAAACACCATATATTTT. This gives the protein CASSPQPPNLGNTIYF.

The chain joins TRBV5-1 to TRBJ2-7; TRBD1 is a possible D gene (6 bases). Germline assignment: CDR1 SGHRS and CDR2 YFSETQ. The V gene lost 0 bases and the J gene lost 4 bases, with 14 bases spanning the gap. This CDR3 comprises 15 residues. CDR3 coding DNA: TGCGCCAGCAGCTTGGCACAGGGCTTTGCGTACGAGCAGTACTTC. Encoded protein: CASSLAQGFAYEQYF.

CDR3 loop: CASSYQGFMNTEAFF. The CDR3 nucleotides read TGTGCCAGCAGTTATCAGGGATTTATGAACACTGAAGCTTTCTTT. The V call is TRBV6-5, the J call TRBJ1-1, with D perhaps TRBD1 (5 bases). The CDR3 extends over 15 amino acids. Germline assignment: CDR1 MNHEY and CDR2 SVGAGI. V lost 3 bases and J 0 bases, leaving 11 bases between the germline ends.

J is TRBJ2-1 and V is TRBV6-4, with D possibly matching TRBD2 (6 bases). Trimming removed 2 bases from V and 12 bases from J, with 20 bases in between. Germline CDR1 reads MRHNA; CDR2 reads SNTAGT. The CDR3 consists of 15 residues. The CDR3 spells CASSDNGRAWEVQFF. The CDR3, as DNA: TGTGCCAGCAGTGACAATGGAAGGGCCTGGGAGGTGCAGTTCTTC.

V gene TRBV4-2 combines with J gene TRBJ2-1; weak D call: TRBD2 (5 bases). Trimming shortened V by 3 bases and J by 5 bases, and 17 bases separated the two germline ends. Germline-derived CDR1 and CDR2 are LGHNA and YNFKEQ. The CDR3 length is 16 residues. The CDR3 DNA reads as TGTGCCAGCAGCCACCTCCTAGCCGGCGAAGACAATGAGCAGTTCTTC. Translated: CASSHLLAGEDNEQFF.

The V and J genes are TRBV6-6 and TRBJ2-3; D is unresolved. The CDR3 spans 13 residues. Looked up from germline, CDR1 is MNHNY and CDR2 is SVGAGI (reference sequence). The V and J ends lost 2 bases and 4 bases respectively, with 7 bases between them. The CDR3 sequence is CASSYTRADTQYF. The CDR3 DNA is TGTGCCAGCAGTTACACCCGGGCAGATACGCAGTATTTT.

The CDR3 loop is CASSRGIANYGYTF. The CDR3 coding sequence is TGTGCCAGCAGCCGGGGCATTGCCAACTATGGCTACACCTTC. This rearrangement joins TRBV14 to TRBJ1-2; D may be TRBD1 (5 bases). Germline V lookup: CDR1 SGHDN, CDR2 FVKESK. The length of the CDR3 is 14 residues. V was pared by 4 bases and J by 2 bases, with 11 bases between.

The gene calls are TRBV18 and TRBJ2-3, with D perhaps matching TRBD1 (6 bases). The V gene's germline CDR1 is KGHSH and CDR2 LQKENI. V lost 6 bases and J lost 4, with 11 bases in between. The CDR3 extends over 13 amino acids. The CDR3 protein is CASSLDRSDTQYF. The DNA for the CDR3 is TGTGCCAGCTCCCTGGACAGATCAGATACGCAGTATTTT.

The chain couples TRBV21-1 to TRBJ1-1; the table assigns TRBD1, which was not confirmed against the DNA. TRBV21-1 is reported as a pseudogene. The CDR3 runs 14 residues. This chain's CDR3 is CASSILTGGPEAFF. The CDR3 coding sequence is TGTGCCAGCAGCATCCTGACAGGGGGCCCTGAAGCTTTCTTT.

Points on this clone: The junction departs from the called germline gene at one end, perhaps through a read error. The chain links TRBV4-2 to TRBJ1-4; TRBD1 matches 11 bases. Germline assignment: CDR1 LGHNA and CDR2 YNFKEQ. The CDR3 has 15 amino acids. This CDR3 is CASSQVGTGGEKLFF. The CDR3 nucleotides are TGTGCCAGCAGTCAAGTAGGGACAGGGGGTGAAAAACTGTTTTTT.

The chain employs TRBV2 and TRBJ1-6; 8 bases align to TRBD1. Germline V gene sequence: CDR1 SNHLY, CDR2 FYNNEI. With 6 bases clipped from V and 5 bases from J, the junction kept 6 bases outside the gene matches. The CDR3 length is 15 residues. CDR3 in DNA: TGTGCCAGCAGCCTACAGGGGGGTAATAATTCACCCCTCCACTTT. It is translated as CASSLQGGNNSPLHF.

This clone was observed a single time. V gene TRBV7-6 combines with J gene TRBJ2-3; 7 bases agree with TRBD2. The length of the CDR3 is 15 residues. With 4 bases clipped from V and 0 bases from J, the junction kept 4 bases outside the gene matches. The germline V gene encodes CDR1 SGHVS and CDR2 FNYEAQ. The CDR3 is CASSSLAVSTDTQYF. For the CDR3, the DNA is TGTGCCAGCAGCTCGCTAGCGGTTAGCACAGATACGCAGTATTTT.

This sequence joins TRBV7-9 and TRBJ2-2; TRBD2 aligns across 7 bases. Germline V gene sequence: CDR1 SEHNR, CDR2 FQNEAQ (reference sequence). CDR3 length equals 16 residues. V trimming: 2 bases; J trimming: 3 bases; junction bases outside the gene matches: 6. DNA of the CDR3: TGTGCCAGCAGCTTAATAGCTAGCGGCGACACCGGGGAGCTGTTTTTT. This encodes CASSLIASGDTGELFF.